Presented here are 18 T cell receptor beta chains from one specimen sequenced in a study of T cells after yellow fever vaccination. TCRdb reanalysed the 5' RACE reads using MiXCR and keeps one entry per CDR3 protein. The table records about 310,000 distinct CDR3 sequences, around 4% of them present only once. The source material was PBMCs, sampled on the day of the yellow fever booster vaccination. Every receptor here comes from a man aged 18 to 30 who received the YFV17D yellow fever vaccine.

This clonotype has only a few counts. This rearrangement joins TRBV27 to TRBJ1-2; possibly TRBD1 for D (6 bases). The V gene lost 5 bases and the J gene lost 8 bases, with 21 bases spanning the gap. CDR1 is MNHEY and CDR2 is SMNVEV in the germline V gene (reference sequence). The CDR3 spans 15 residues. The CDR3 DNA follows: TGTGCCAGCAGTGACCGTCCGGGACACAGCGTGGGCTACACCTTC. It codes for CASSDRPGHSVGYTF.

This clonotype has just a few counts. The chain links TRBV29-1 to TRBJ2-5; D is unclear. The ends were cut back, 1 base at V and 1 base at J, with 7 bases in the middle. Germline values: CDR1 SQVTM, CDR2 ANQGSEA. CDR3 length: 13 amino acids. The CDR3 bases are TGCAGCGTTGAAGGAGGTAGCCAAGAGACCCAGTACTTC. Residues: CSVEGGSQETQYF.

This clonotype came up a few times. V usage is TRBV27 and J usage is TRBJ1-2, with D perhaps matching TRBD1 (6 bases). V was pared by 6 bases and J by 4 bases, with 12 bases between. Per germline, CDR1 MNHEY and CDR2 SMNVEV (reference sequence). CDR3 size: 13 residues. The CDR3 loop reads CASSRGAGYGYTF. For the CDR3, the DNA is TGTGCCAGCAGCCGGGGGGCCGGCTATGGCTACACCTTC.

Ten or more counts support this clonotype. The J gene is TRBJ2-3, the V gene TRBV11-2; TRBD2 agrees at 7 bases. Germline V gene sequence: CDR1 SGHAT, CDR2 FQNNGV. Losses at the gene ends were 6 bases for V and 6 bases for J; bases not matched to a gene: 9. The CDR3 is 14 amino acids. The CDR3 bases are TGTGCCAGCAGTTTGTTTTCGCGGGGGGATACGCAGTATTTT. Its translation is CASSLFSRGDTQYF.

This clonotype showed up many times. The rearrangement joins TRBV5-1 to TRBJ1-2; possible D gene TRBD1, 5 bases. Trimming shortened V by 0 bases and J by 4 bases, and 7 bases separated the two germline ends. This CDR3 contains 13 residues. CDR1 is SGHRS, CDR2 YFSETQ, per germline. The DNA for the CDR3 is TGCGCCAGCAGCTTGGGGGACGTCTATGGCTACACCTTC. It translates to CASSLGDVYGYTF.

There are many counts of this clonotype. The rearrangement links TRBV5-8 to TRBJ2-3; D is uncertain. The V gene lost 4 bases and the J gene lost 2 bases, with 14 bases spanning the gap. This CDR3 has 15 residues. The germline CDR1 and CDR2 sequences are SGHTS and YDEGEE. The DNA for the CDR3 is TGTGCCAGCAGCCGTACCCCACAGTACACAGATACGCAGTATTTT. This translates into CASSRTPQYTDTQYF.

This clonotype showed up just a few times. The chain couples TRBV5-4 to TRBJ2-2; 7 nucleotides agree with TRBD1. J gave up 3 bases and V 3 bases, and 5 bases lay outside the gene matches. The germline gives CDR1 SGHNT, CDR2 YYREEE (reference sequence). The CDR3 extends over 15 amino acids. This CDR3 is CASSSPGQYTGELFF. The CDR3 nucleotides are TGTGCCAGCAGCTCTCCGGGACAGTACACCGGGGAGCTGTTTTTT. The full variable domain, with the rest looked up from reference TRBV5-4 and TRBJ2-2, is ETGVTQSPTHLIKTRGQQVTLRCSSQSGHNTVSWYQQALGQGPQFIFQYYREEENGRGNFPPRFSGLQFPNYSSELNVNALELDDSALYLCASSSPGQYTGELFFGEGSRLTVL.

This clonotype occurred a few times. The chain joins TRBV30 to TRBJ2-4; tentatively, D is TRBD2 (7 bases). Germline CDR1 is GTSNPN and CDR2 is SVGIG (reference sequence). This CDR3 is built from 14 residues. Deletions cut 2 bases from V and 7 bases from J, with 15 bases between. Here the CDR3 DNA reads TGTGCCTGGAGTTTAGGGGGGGCTATGAACATTCAGTACTTC. This codes for CAWSLGGAMNIQYF.

This clonotype was detected many times. J is TRBJ2-3 and V is TRBV12-3 or TRBV12-4; D not certain. The CDR3 runs to 13 residues. V lost 5 bases and J lost 5, with 11 bases in between. CDR3 sequence: CASSEANEDTQYF. In nucleotides, the CDR3 is TGTGCCAGCAGTGAGGCGAATGAAGATACGCAGTATTTT.

V and J are TRBV19 and TRBJ2-1, with D hard to call. CDR1 is LNHDA, CDR2 SQIVND, per germline (reference sequence). V lost 4 bases and J lost 5, with 12 bases in between. The CDR3 spans 14 residues. CDR3 in DNA: TGTGCCAGTAGTAATCGGGTGATCGACAATGAGCAGTTCTTC. It yields the protein CASSNRVIDNEQFF.

This clonotype was observed a few times. This chain links TRBV3-1 with TRBJ2-7; D not certain. V lost 0 bases and J 2 bases, leaving 11 bases between the germline ends. Germline values: CDR1 LGHDT, CDR2 YNNKEL (reference sequence). The CDR3 is made up of 15 amino acids. CDR3 in amino acids: CASSQDGRATYEQYF. The CDR3 DNA follows: TGTGCCAGCAGCCAAGATGGCAGAGCCACCTACGAGCAGTACTTC.

In its sample, this clonotype was seen a few times. V and J are TRBV20-1 and TRBJ2-7; 9 bases map to TRBD1. There are 12 residues in the CDR3. Trimming took 6 bases from V and 4 from J; bases not matched to a gene: 4. CDR1 and CDR2 from the germline V gene are DFQATT and SNEGSKA (reference sequence). In DNA, the CDR3 is TGCAGTGCAGTGGACAGGGGTTACGAGCAGTACTTC. As protein: CSAVDRGYEQYF.

The J gene is TRBJ2-4, the V gene TRBV20-1, with 10 bases matching TRBD2. Per germline, CDR1 DFQATT and CDR2 SNEGSKA (reference sequence). V lost 5 bases and J lost 2; bases outside the gene matches: 6. The CDR3 loop spans 15 amino acids. The CDR3 spells CSALSGGSSKNIQYF. CDR3 bases: TGCAGTGCTCTTAGCGGGGGGAGTTCCAAAAACATTCAGTACTTC.

This clonotype occurred a few times. This chain joins TRBV24-1 and TRBJ1-5; 9 bases map to TRBD1. The germline gives CDR1 KGHDR, CDR2 SFDVKD. The CDR3 covers 15 residues. The trim removed 4 bases at V and 7 bases at J, leaving 7 bases unmatched. The CDR3 here is CATSERDRDRQPQHF. DNA for the CDR3: TGTGCCACCAGTGAACGGGACAGGGACCGGCAGCCCCAGCATTTT.

In its sample, this clonotype was seen many times. The chain links TRBV7-2 to TRBJ2-3; D is ambiguous. V was cut by 8 bases and J by 4 bases, with 10 bases left in between. CDR1 is SGHTA and CDR2 is FQGNSA in the germline V gene. CDR3 size: 12 residues. CDR3 DNA sequence: TGTGCCAGCTCCGTACCACCAGATACGCAGTATTTT. It encodes CASSVPPDTQYF.

The V and J genes are TRBV11-2 and TRBJ2-1, with no clear D. The CDR3 spans 12 residues. Trimming shortened V by 0 bases and J by 10 bases, and 7 bases separated the two germline ends. Per the germline V gene, CDR1 is SGHAT and CDR2 is FQNNGV. The CDR3 region is CASSLDRVEQFF. As DNA, the CDR3 is TGTGCCAGCAGCTTAGACCGGGTGGAGCAGTTCTTC.

The rearrangement uses TRBV20-1 and TRBJ1-5, with D perhaps matching TRBD1 (6 bases). The length of the CDR3 is 14 residues. The V end lost 6 bases, the J end lost 1 base, and 13 bases lay between the germline ends. Germline loops: CDR1 DFQATT, CDR2 SNEGSKA (reference sequence). The CDR3 is CSAAAGTSNQPQHF. As DNA, the CDR3 is TGCAGTGCCGCAGCCGGGACAAGCAATCAGCCCCAGCATTTT.

This clonotype was counted ten times or more. The chain employs TRBV12-3 or TRBV12-4 and TRBJ2-5, with 9 nucleotides matching TRBD2. The CDR3 covers 13 residues. With V trimmed by 6 bases and J by 3 bases, 2 bases remained unmatched. CDR3 region: CASRRTSEETQYF. CDR3 bases: TGTGCCAGCAGAAGGACTAGCGAAGAGACCCAGTACTTC.